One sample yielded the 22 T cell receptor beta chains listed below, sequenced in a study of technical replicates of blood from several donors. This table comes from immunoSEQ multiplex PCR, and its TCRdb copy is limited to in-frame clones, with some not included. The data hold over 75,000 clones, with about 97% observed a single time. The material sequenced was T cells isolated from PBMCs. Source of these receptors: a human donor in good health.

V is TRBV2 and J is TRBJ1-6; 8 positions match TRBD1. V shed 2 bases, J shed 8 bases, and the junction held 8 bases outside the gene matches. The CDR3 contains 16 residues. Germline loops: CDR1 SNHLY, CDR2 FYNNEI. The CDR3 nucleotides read TGTGCCAGCAGTGAACATGCAGGGGGCGCATATTCACCCCTCCACTTT. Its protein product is CASSEHAGGAYSPLHF.

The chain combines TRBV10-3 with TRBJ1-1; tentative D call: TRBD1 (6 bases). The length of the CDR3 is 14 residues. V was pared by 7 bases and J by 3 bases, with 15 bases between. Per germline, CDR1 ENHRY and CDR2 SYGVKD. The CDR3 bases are TGTGCCATCAAGGAACAGGGCATGTACACTGAAGCTTTCTTT. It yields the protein CAIKEQGMYTEAFF.

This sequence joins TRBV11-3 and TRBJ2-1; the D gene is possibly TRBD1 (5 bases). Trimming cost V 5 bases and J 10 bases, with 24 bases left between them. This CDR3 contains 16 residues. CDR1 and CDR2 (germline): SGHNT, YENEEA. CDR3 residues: CASSLGRGALVGEQFF. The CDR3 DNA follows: TGTGCCAGCAGCCTAGGAAGGGGTGCGCTAGTCGGGGAGCAGTTCTTC.

The CDR3 DNA follows: TGTGCCAGAAGCTTATCGGGACACACCCACTATAGGGGGGAGACCCAGTACTTC. Its protein product is CARSLSGHTHYRGETQYF. The rearrangement links TRBV5-3 to TRBJ2-5, with D tentatively TRBD1 (6 bases). TRBV5-3 has ORF status, its function being uncertain. The V and J ends lost 2 bases and 5 bases respectively, with 25 bases between them. The CDR3 is 18 amino acids.

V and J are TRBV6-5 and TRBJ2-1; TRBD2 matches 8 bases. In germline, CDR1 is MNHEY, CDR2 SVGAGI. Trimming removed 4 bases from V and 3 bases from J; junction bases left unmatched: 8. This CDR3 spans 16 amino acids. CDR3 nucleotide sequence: TGTGCCAGCAGTTCCGAGGGACTAGGGCTCTACAATGAGCAGTTCTTC. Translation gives CASSSEGLGLYNEQFF.

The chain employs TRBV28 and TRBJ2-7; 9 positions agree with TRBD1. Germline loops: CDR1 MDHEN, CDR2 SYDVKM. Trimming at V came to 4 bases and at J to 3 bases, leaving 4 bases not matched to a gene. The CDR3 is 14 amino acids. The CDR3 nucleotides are TGTGCCAGCAGTTCATCGGGACAGGGCTACGAGCAGTACTTC. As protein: CASSSSGQGYEQYF. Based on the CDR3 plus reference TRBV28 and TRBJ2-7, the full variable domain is DVKVTQSSRYLVKRTGEKVFLECVQDMDHENMFWYRQDPGLGLRLIYFSYDVKMKEKGDIPEGYSVSREKKERFSLILESASTNQTSMYLCASSSSGQGYEQYFGPGTRLTVT.

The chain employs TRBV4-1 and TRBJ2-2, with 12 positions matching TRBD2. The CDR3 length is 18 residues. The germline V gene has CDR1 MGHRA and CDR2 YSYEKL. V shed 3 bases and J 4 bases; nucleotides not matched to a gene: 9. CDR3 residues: CASSQTPGLAGSTGELFF. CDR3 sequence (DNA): TGCGCCAGCAGCCAGACTCCCGGACTAGCGGGAAGCACCGGGGAGCTGTTTTTT.

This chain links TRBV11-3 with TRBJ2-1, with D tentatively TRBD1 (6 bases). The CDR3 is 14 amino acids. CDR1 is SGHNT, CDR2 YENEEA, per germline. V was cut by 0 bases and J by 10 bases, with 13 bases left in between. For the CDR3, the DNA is TGTGCCAGCAGCTTAGAGATTCACGGACAGGAGCAGTTCTTC. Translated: CASSLEIHGQEQFF.

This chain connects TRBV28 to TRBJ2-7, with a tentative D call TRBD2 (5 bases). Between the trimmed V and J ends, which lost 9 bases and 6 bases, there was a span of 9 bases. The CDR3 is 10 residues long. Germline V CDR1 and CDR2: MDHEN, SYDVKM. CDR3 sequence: CARGEGEQYF. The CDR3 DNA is TGTGCCAGGGGAGAGGGCGAGCAGTACTTC. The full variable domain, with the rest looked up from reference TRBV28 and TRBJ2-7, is DVKVTQSSRYLVKRTGEKVFLECVQDMDHENMFWYRQDPGLGLRLIYFSYDVKMKEKGDIPEGYSVSREKKERFSLILESASTNQTSMYLCARGEGEQYFGPGTRLTVT.

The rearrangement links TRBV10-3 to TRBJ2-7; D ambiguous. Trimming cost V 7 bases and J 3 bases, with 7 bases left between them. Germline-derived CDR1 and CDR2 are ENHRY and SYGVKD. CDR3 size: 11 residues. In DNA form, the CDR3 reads TGTGCCATCACCGCAGGCTACGAGCAGTACTTC. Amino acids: CAITAGYEQYF.

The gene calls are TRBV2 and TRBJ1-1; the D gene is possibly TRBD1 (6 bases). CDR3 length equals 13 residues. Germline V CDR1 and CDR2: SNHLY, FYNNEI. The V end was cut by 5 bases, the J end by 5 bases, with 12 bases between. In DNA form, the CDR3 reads TGTGCCAGCAGTAGCTCCAGGGGAACTGAAGCTTTCTTT. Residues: CASSSSRGTEAFF.

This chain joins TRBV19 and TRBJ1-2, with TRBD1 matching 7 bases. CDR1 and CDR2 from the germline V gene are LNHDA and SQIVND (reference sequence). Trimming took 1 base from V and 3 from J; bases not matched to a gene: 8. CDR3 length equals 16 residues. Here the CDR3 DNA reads TGTGCCAGTAGTATAGCTCCAGGGGGAGGATACTATGGCTACACCTTC. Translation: CASSIAPGGGYYGYTF.

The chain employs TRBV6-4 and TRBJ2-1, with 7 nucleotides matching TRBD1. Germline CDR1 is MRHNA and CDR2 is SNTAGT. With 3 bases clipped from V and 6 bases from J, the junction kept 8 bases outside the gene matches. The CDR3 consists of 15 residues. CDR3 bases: TGTGCCAGCAGTGATTCTGCAGGGACAGTCAATGAGCAGTTCTTC. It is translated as CASSDSAGTVNEQFF.

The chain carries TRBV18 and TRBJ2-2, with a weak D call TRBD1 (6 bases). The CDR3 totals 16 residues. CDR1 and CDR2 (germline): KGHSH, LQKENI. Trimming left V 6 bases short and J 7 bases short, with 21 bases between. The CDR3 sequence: CASSLSGTNLNGELFF. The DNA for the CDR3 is TGTGCCAGCTCGCTTTCCGGGACAAACTTAAACGGGGAGCTGTTTTTT.

The CDR3 protein is CASSILGLAGGLPYNEQFF. In DNA, the CDR3 is TGTGCCAGTAGTATTCTGGGACTAGCGGGGGGGCTACCCTACAATGAGCAGTTCTTC. This rearrangement joins TRBV19 to TRBJ2-1, with 16 bases that match TRBD2. With 3 bases clipped from V and 2 bases from J, the junction kept 7 bases outside the gene matches. Germline CDR1 and CDR2: LNHDA and SQIVND (reference sequence). This CDR3 has 19 amino acids. The variable domain in full, completed from reference TRBV19 and TRBJ2-1, reads DGGITQSPKYLFRKEGQNVTLSCEQNLNHDAMYWYRQDPGQGLRLIYYSQIVNDFQKGDIAEGYSVSREKKESFPLTVTSAQKNPTAFYLCASSILGLAGGLPYNEQFFGPGTRLTVL.

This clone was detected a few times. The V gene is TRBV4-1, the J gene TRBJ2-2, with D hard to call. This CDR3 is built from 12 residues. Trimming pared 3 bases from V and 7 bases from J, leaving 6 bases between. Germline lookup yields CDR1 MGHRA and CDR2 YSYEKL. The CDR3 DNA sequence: TGCGCCAGCAGCCAGTTACACGGGGAGCTGTTTTTT. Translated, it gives CASSQLHGELFF.

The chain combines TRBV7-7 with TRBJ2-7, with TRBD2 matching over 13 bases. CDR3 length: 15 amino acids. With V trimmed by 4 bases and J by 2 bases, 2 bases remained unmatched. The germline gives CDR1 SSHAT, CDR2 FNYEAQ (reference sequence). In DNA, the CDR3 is TGTGCCAGCAGCTCGGGACTAGCGGGAACCTACGAGCAGTACTTC. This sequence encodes CASSSGLAGTYEQYF.

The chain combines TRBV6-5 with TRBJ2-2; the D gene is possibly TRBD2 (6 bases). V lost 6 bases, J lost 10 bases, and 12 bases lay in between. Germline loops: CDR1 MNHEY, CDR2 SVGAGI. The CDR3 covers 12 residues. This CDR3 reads CASSPGRLELFF. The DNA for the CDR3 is TGTGCCAGCAGCCCTGGGAGGTTGGAGCTGTTTTTT.

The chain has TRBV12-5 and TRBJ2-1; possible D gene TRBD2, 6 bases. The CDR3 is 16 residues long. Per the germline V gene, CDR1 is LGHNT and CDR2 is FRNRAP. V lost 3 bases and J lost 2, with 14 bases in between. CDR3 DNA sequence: TGTGCTAGTGGTTTCGGAGCGGGTAACACCTACAATGAGCAGTTCTTC. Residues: CASGFGAGNTYNEQFF.

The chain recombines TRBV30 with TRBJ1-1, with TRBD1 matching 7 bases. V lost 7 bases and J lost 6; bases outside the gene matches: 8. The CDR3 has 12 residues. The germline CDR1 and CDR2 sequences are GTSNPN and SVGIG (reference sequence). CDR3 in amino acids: CALYGDSPEAFF. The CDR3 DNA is TGTGCCTTGTACGGGGACAGTCCTGAAGCTTTCTTT.

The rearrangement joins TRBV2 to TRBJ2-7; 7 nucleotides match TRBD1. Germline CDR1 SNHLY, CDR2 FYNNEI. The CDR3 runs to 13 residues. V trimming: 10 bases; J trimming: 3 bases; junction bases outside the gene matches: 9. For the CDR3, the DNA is TGTGCCACCCACCGGGACAGCCACTACGAGCAGTACTTC. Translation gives CATHRDSHYEQYF.

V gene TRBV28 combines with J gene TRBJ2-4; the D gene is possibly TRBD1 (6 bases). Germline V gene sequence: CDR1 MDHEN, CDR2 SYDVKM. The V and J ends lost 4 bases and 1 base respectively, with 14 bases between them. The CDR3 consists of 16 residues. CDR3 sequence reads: CASSSLQGFAKNIQYF. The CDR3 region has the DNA TGTGCCAGCAGTTCCCTACAGGGATTTGCCAAAAACATTCAGTACTTC.